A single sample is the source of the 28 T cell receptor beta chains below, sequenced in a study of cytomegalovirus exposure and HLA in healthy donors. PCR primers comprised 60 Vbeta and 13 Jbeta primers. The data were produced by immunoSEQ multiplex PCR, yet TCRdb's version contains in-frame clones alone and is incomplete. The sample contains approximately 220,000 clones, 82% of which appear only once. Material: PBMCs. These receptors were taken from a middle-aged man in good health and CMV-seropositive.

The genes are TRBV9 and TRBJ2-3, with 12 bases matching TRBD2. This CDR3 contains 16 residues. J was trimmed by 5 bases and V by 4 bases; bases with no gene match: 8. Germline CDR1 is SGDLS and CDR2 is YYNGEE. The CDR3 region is CASSPRLAGVVDTQYF. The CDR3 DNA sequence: TGTGCCAGCAGCCCTCGACTAGCGGGAGTGGTAGATACGCAGTATTTT.

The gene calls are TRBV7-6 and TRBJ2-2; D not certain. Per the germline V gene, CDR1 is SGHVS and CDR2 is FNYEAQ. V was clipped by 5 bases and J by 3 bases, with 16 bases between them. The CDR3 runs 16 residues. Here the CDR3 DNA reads TGTGCCAGCAGCATACCTCGTGGCGGCGACACCGGGGAGCTGTTTTTT. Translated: CASSIPRGGDTGELFF.

The CDR3 is CASSTNPDQPQHF. The CDR3 coding sequence is TGTGCCAGCAGCACTAACCCTGATCAGCCCCAGCATTTT. The V and J genes are TRBV11-2 and TRBJ1-5; D not resolved. V shed 5 bases and J shed 5 bases, with 10 bases lying between them. The CDR3 consists of 13 residues. Germline loops: CDR1 SGHAT, CDR2 FQNNGV.

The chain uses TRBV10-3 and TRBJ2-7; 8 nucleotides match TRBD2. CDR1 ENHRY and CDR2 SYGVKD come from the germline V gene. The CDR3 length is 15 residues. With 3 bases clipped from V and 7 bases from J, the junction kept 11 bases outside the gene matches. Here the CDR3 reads CAISDPGGGRREQYF. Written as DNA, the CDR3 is TGTGCCATCAGTGACCCCGGGGGGGGGCGCAGGGAGCAGTACTTC.

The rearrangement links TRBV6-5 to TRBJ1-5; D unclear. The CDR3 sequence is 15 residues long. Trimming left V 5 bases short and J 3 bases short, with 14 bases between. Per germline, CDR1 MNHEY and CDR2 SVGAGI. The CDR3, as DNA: TGTGCCAGCAGTCAGATTCGACAAGCCAATCAGCCCCAGCATTTT. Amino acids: CASSQIRQANQPQHF.

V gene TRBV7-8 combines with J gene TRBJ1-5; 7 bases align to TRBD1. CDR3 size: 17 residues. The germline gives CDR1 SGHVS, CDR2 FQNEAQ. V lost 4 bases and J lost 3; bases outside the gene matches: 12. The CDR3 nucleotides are TGTGCCAGCAGCTCGATGGGACAGAGAATATTCAATCAGCCCCAGCATTTT. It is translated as CASSSMGQRIFNQPQHF.

CDR3 region: CASSSLGTYTGETQYF. The CDR3 coding sequence is TGTGCCAGCAGCTCGCTAGGGACATATACCGGGGAGACCCAGTACTTC. V usage is TRBV7-6 and J usage is TRBJ2-5; D is possibly TRBD1 (6 bases). The ends were cut back, 4 bases at V and 5 bases at J, with 20 bases in the middle. Germline loops: CDR1 SGHVS, CDR2 FNYEAQ. CDR3 length: 16 amino acids.

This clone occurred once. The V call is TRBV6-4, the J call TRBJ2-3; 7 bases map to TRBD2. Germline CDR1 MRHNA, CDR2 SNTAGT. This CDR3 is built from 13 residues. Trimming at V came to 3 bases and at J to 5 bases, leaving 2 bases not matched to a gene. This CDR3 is CASSDSGRDTQYF. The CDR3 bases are TGTGCCAGCAGTGATAGCGGGCGAGATACGCAGTATTTT.

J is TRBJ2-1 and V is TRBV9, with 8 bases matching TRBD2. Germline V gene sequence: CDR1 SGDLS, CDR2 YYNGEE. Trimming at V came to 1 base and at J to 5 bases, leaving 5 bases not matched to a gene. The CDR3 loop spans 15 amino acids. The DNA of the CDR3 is TGTGCCAGCAGCGTACAAACTAGCGGCCACAATGAGCAGTTCTTC. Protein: CASSVQTSGHNEQFF.

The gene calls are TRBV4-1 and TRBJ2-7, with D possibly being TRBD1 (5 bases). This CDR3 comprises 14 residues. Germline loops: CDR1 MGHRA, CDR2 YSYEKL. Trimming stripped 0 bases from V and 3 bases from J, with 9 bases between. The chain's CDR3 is CASSQDQTDYEQYF. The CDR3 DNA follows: TGCGCCAGCAGCCAAGATCAGACAGACTACGAGCAGTACTTC.

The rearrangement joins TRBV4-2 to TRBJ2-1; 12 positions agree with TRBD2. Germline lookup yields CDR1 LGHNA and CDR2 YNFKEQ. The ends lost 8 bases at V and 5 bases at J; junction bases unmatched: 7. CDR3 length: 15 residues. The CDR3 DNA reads TGTGCCAGCCGGGCTAGCGGGAGGGTAGACAATGAGCAGTTCTTC. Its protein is CASRASGRVDNEQFF.

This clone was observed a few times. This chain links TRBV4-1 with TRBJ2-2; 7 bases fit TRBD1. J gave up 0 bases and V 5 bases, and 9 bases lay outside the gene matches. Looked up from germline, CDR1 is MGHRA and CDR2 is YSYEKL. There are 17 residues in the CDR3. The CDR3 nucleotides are TGCGCCAGCAGCTTGCAGGGACAGTTATCGAACACCGGGGAGCTGTTTTTT. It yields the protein CASSLQGQLSNTGELFF.

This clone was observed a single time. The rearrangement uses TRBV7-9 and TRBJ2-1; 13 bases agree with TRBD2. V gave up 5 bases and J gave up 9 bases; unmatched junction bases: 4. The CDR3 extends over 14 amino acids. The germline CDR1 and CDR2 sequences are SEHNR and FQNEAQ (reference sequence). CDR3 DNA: TGTGCCAGCAGCCCCTGGACTAGCGGGAGTGAGCAGTTCTTC. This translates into CASSPWTSGSEQFF. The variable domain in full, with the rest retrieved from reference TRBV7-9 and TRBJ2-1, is DTGVSQNPRHKITKRGQNVTFRCDPISEHNRLYWYRQTLGQGPEFLTYFQNEAQLEKSRLLSDRFSAERPKGSFSTLEIQRTEQGDSAMYLCASSPWTSGSEQFFGPGTRLTVL.

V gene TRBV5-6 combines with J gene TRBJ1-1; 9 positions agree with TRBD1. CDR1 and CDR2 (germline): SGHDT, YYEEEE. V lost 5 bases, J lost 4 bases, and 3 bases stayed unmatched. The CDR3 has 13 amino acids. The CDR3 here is CASSADRGTEAFF. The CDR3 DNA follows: TGTGCCAGCAGTGCGGACAGGGGCACTGAAGCTTTCTTT.

The CDR3 spells CATSRIGGLTDTQYF. CDR3 DNA: TGTGCCACCAGCAGAATTGGAGGACTCACAGATACGCAGTATTTT. The chain uses TRBV15 and TRBJ2-3; D may be TRBD2 (5 bases). V lost 2 bases to trimming and J lost 2 bases, with 11 bases between them. This CDR3 region has 15 residues. Germline values: CDR1 LNHNV, CDR2 YYDKDF (reference sequence).

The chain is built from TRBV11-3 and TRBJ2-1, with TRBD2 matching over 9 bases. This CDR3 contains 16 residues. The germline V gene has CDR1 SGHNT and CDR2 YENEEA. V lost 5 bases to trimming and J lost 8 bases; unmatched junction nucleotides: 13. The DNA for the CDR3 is TGTGCCAGCAGCCCGGGGGGTAGCGGGAGCTATGATGAGCAGTTCTTC. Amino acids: CASSPGGSGSYDEQFF.

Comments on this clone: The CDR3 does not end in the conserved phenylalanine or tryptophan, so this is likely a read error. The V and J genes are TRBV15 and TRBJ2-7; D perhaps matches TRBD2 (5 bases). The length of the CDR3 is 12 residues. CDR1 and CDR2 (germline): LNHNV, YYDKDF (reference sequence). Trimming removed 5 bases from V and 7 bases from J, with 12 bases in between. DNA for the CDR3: TGTGCCACCAGCCCAGACTATCTGGAGCAGTACCTC. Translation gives CATSPDYLEQYL.

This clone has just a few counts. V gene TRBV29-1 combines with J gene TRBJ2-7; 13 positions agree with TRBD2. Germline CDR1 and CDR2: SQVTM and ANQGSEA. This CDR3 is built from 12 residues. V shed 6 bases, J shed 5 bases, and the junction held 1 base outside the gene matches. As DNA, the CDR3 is TGCAGCGTGGGGACTAGCGGGGACGAGCAGTACTTC. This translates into CSVGTSGDEQYF.

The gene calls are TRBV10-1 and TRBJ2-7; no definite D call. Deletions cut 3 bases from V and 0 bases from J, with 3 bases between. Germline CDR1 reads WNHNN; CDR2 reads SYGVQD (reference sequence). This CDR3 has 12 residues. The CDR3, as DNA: TGCGCCAGCAGTGACTCCTCCTACGAGCAGTACTTC. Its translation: CASSDSSYEQYF.

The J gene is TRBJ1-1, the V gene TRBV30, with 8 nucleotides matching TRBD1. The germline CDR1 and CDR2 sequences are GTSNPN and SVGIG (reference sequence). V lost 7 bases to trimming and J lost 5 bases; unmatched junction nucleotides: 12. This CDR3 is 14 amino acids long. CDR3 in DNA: TGTGCCTTGAAGAGGACAGGGCGATTTACTGAAGCTTTCTTT. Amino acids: CALKRTGRFTEAFF.

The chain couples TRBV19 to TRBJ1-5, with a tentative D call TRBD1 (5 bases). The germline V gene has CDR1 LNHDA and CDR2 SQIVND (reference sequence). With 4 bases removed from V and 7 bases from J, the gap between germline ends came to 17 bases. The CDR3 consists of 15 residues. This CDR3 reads CASSTGTVLTQPQHF. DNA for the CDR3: TGTGCCAGTAGTACCGGGACTGTTTTGACGCAGCCCCAGCATTTT.

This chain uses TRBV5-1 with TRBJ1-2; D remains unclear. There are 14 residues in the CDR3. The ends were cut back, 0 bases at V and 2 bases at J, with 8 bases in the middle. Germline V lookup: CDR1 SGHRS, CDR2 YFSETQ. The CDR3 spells CASSLDGDNYGYTF. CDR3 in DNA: TGCGCCAGCAGCTTGGATGGAGACAACTATGGCTACACCTTC.

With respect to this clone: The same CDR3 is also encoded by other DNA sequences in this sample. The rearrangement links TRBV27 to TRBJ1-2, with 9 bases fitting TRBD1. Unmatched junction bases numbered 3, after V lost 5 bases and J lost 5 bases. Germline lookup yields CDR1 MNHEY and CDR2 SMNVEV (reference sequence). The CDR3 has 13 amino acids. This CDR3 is CASSPGQGYGYTF. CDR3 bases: TGTGCCAGCAGTCCGGGACAGGGATATGGCTACACCTTC.

This chain's CDR3 is CASSPPNSGANVLTF. CDR3 DNA sequence: TGTGCCAGCAGCCCCCCCAACTCTGGGGCCAACGTCCTGACTTTC. The chain links TRBV6-6 to TRBJ2-6; unclear D gene. The V end lost 6 bases, the J end lost 0 bases, and 9 bases lay between the germline ends. The germline gives CDR1 MNHNY, CDR2 SVGAGI (reference sequence). This CDR3 has 15 amino acids.

CDR3 DNA: TGTGCCAGCAGCTTGGTTGGGACTACCCTTAGCACAGATACGCAGTATTTT. Translated: CASSLVGTTLSTDTQYF. The rearrangement joins TRBV5-8 to TRBJ2-3; 7 bases align to TRBD2. The length of the CDR3 is 17 residues. The V segment lost 0 bases and the J segment 0 bases; nucleotides outside the gene matches: 7. CDR1 SGHTS and CDR2 YDEGEE come from the germline V gene.

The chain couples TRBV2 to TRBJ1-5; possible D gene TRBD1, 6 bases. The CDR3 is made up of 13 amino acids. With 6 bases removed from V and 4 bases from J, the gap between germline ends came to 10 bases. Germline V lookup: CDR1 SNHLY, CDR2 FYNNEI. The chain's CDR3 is CASSAQGNQPQHF. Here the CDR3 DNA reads TGTGCCAGCAGCGCACAGGGTAATCAGCCCCAGCATTTT.

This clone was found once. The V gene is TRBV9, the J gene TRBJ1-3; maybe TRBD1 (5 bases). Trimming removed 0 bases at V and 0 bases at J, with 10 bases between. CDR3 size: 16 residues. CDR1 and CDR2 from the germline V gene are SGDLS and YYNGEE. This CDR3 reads CASSVGQFSSGNTIYF. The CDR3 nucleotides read TGTGCCAGCAGCGTAGGACAGTTCTCCTCTGGAAACACCATATATTTT.

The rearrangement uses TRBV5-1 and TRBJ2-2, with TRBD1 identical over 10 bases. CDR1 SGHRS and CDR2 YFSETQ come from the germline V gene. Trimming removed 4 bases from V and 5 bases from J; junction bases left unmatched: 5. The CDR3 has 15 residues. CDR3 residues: CASSPGTGVTGELFF. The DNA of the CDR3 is TGCGCCAGCAGCCCCGGGACAGGGGTAACCGGGGAGCTGTTTTTT. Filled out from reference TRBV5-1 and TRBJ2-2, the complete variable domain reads KAGVTQTPRYLIKTRGQQVTLSCSPISGHRSVSWYQQTPGQGLQFLFEYFSETQRNKGNFPGRFSGRQFSNSRSEMNVSTLELGDSALYLCASSPGTGVTGELFFGEGSRLTVL.